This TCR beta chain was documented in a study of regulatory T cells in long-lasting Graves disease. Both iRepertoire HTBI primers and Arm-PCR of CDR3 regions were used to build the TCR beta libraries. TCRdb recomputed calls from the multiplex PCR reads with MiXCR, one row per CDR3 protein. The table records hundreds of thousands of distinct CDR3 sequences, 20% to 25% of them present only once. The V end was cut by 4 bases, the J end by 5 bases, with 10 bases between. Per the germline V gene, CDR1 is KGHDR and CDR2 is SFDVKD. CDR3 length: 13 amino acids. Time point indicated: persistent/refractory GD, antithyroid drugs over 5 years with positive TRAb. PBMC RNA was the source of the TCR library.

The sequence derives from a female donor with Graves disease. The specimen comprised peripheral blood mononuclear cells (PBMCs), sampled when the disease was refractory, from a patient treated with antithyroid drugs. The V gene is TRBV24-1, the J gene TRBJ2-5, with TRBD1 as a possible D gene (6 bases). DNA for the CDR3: TGTGCCACCAGTGAGCTTCAGGGGGAGACCCAGTACTTC. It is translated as CATSELQGETQYF.